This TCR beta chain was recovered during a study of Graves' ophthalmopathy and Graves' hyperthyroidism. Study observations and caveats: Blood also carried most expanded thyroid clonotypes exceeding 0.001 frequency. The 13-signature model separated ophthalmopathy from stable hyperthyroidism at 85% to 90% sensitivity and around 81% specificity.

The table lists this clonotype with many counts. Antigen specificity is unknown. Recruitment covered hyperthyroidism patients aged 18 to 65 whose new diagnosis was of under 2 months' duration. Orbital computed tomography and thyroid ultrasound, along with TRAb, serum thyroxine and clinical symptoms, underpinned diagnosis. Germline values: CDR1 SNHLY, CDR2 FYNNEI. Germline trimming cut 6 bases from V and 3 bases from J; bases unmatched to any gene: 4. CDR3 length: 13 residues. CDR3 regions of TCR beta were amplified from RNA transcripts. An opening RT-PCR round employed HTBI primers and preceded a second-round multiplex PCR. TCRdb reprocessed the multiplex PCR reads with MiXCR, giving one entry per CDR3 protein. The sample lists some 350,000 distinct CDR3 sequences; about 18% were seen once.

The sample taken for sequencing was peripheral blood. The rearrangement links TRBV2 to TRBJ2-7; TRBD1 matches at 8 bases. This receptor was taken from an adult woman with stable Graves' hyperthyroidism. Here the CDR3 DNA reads TGTGCCAGCAGGAAGGACAGGGACTACGAGCAGTACTTC. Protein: CASRKDRDYEQYF.